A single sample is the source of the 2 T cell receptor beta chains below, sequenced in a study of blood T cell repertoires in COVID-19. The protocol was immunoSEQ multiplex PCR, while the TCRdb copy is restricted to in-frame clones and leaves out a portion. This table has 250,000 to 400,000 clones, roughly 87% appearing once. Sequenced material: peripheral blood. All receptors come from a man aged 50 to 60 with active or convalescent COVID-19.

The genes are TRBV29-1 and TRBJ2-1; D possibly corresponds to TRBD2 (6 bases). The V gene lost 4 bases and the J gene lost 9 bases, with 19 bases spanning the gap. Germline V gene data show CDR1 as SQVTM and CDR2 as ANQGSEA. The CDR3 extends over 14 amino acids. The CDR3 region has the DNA TGCAGCGTTGTGCCCCCACGTGGGGGGAGTGAGCAGTTCTTC. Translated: CSVVPPRGGSEQFF.

This CDR3 reads CASNMDNLQGYTF. In DNA form, the CDR3 reads TGTGCCAGTAATATGGACAACTTGCAGGGCTACACCTTC. The chain links TRBV19 to TRBJ1-2, with D possibly TRBD1 on 5 matching bases. V lost 7 bases to trimming and J lost 8 bases, with 17 bases between them. CDR3 size: 13 residues. Germline V lookup: CDR1 LNHDA, CDR2 SQIVND (reference sequence).